These 32 T cell receptor beta chains came from one sample sequenced in a study of blood T cell repertoires in COVID-19. Generated by immunoSEQ multiplex PCR, the TCRdb table keeps only in-frame clones and is missing some. The sample yields roughly 250,000 clones, 65% to 80% seen once. Sequenced: peripheral blood. Every receptor here comes from a middle-aged woman with active or convalescent COVID-19.

The chain couples TRBV18 to TRBJ1-1; D is perhaps TRBD1 (6 bases). V lost 5 bases and J 0 bases, leaving 13 bases between the germline ends. This CDR3 region has 15 residues. Germline V gives CDR1 KGHSH, CDR2 LQKENI. The CDR3 loop reads CASSERQDMNTEAFF. CDR3 DNA sequence: TGTGCCAGCTCAGAAAGACAGGACATGAACACTGAAGCTTTCTTT.

The rearrangement links TRBV6-6 to TRBJ1-2; 8 bases match TRBD1. The germline V gene has CDR1 MNHNY and CDR2 SVGAGI (reference sequence). J was trimmed by 10 bases and V by 0 bases; bases with no gene match: 4. This CDR3 contains 13 residues. The CDR3 reads CASSYSGTGYYTF. The CDR3 coding sequence is TGTGCCAGCAGTTACTCCGGGACAGGATACTACACCTTC.

The chain links TRBV5-4 to TRBJ2-5, with 8 positions matching TRBD2. V was clipped by 2 bases and J by 5 bases; unmatched bases: 11. The CDR3 is 16 residues long. Per germline, CDR1 SGHNT and CDR2 YYREEE (reference sequence). The CDR3 loop is CASSLPNGGASETQYF. CDR3 bases: TGTGCCAGCAGCTTACCCAACGGGGGGGCGTCCGAGACCCAGTACTTC.

The rearrangement links TRBV4-1 to TRBJ1-5; no clear D. There are 15 residues in the CDR3. Between the trimmed V and J ends, which lost 5 bases and 0 bases, there was a span of 11 bases. Germline V gene lookup returns CDR1 MGHRA and CDR2 YSYEKL. CDR3 amino acids: CASSWRVTSNQPQHF. The CDR3 DNA is TGCGCCAGCAGCTGGAGGGTAACTAGCAATCAGCCCCAGCATTTT.

Only one count was recorded for this clone. The chain joins TRBV10-3 to TRBJ1-1; no reliable D call. V lost 3 bases to trimming and J lost 1 base, with 24 bases between them. Per the germline V gene, CDR1 is ENHRY and CDR2 is SYGVKD. CDR3 length equals 19 residues. The DNA of the CDR3 is TGTGCCATCAGTGATAAACCGGGAGGCCCCTCTATATGGAACACTGAAGCTTTCTTT. It specifies CAISDKPGGPSIWNTEAFF.

This chain connects TRBV5-5 to TRBJ2-3; D unclear. Germline V gene data show CDR1 as SGHKS and CDR2 as YYEKEE (reference sequence). V was pared by 5 bases and J by 4 bases, with 17 bases between. The CDR3 totals 15 residues. DNA of the CDR3: TGTGCCAGCAGGTCCTTTTCGTCCTCTGCAGATACGCAGTATTTT. This codes for CASRSFSSSADTQYF.

The chain employs TRBV27 and TRBJ1-6, with 9 bases identical to TRBD1. Germline trimming cut 4 bases from V and 6 bases from J; bases unmatched to any gene: 10. Germline V gene data show CDR1 as MNHEY and CDR2 as SMNVEV (reference sequence). This CDR3 is built from 17 residues. For the CDR3, the DNA is TGTGCCAGCAGTTCCCGACAGGGGGTTATTAGTAATTCACCCCTCCACTTT. Translated: CASSSRQGVISNSPLHF.

CDR3 residues: CASSEAARVGKLFF. The CDR3 bases are TGTGCCAGCAGTGAAGCGGCCAGGGTGGGAAAACTGTTTTTT. V is TRBV6-1 and J is TRBJ1-4; D is possibly TRBD1 (5 bases). CDR1 MNHNS and CDR2 SASEGT come from the germline V gene. V was clipped by 0 bases and J by 10 bases, with 12 bases between them. The CDR3 consists of 14 residues.

The chain combines TRBV19 with TRBJ2-6; D perhaps matches TRBD2 (5 bases). Germline CDR1 LNHDA, CDR2 SQIVND (reference sequence). The CDR3 contains 13 residues. V was clipped by 11 bases and J by 5 bases, with 13 bases between them. The DNA of the CDR3 is TGTGCCTCTAGCCCTTTTTGGGCCAACGTCCTGACTTTC. The encoded protein is CASSPFWANVLTF.

The chain couples TRBV27 to TRBJ1-4; a weak D match, TRBD1 (6 bases). The CDR3 loop spans 12 amino acids. CDR1 is MNHEY, CDR2 SMNVEV, per germline (reference sequence). V was clipped by 4 bases and J by 10 bases, with 10 bases between them. The CDR3 here is CASSYIGGKLFF. The CDR3 DNA follows: TGTGCCAGCAGTTACATAGGGGGAAAACTGTTTTTT.

The CDR3 reads CASSLDRNTGELFF. The CDR3 nucleotides read TGTGCCAGCAGTCTAGACAGGAACACCGGGGAGCTGTTTTTT. The chain links TRBV7-8 to TRBJ2-2, with D perhaps TRBD1 (5 bases). V was pared by 6 bases and J by 1 base, with 9 bases between. CDR3 length equals 14 residues. Germline V gives CDR1 SGHVS, CDR2 FQNEAQ.

This clone occurred once. The V gene is TRBV10-2, the J gene TRBJ2-1, with 15 positions matching TRBD2. Losses at the gene ends were 6 bases for V and 3 bases for J; bases not matched to a gene: 12. Looked up from germline, CDR1 is WSHSY and CDR2 is SAAADI. This CDR3 has 19 residues. Written as DNA, the CDR3 is TGCGCCAGCAGCGGGGGACTAGCGGGGGGAGCCGCCGTCTACAATGAGCAGTTCTTC. Amino acid sequence: CASSGGLAGGAAVYNEQFF.

The V gene is TRBV6-4, the J gene TRBJ1-6; perhaps TRBD1 as D (5 bases). The V gene's germline CDR1 is MRHNA and CDR2 SNTAGT. Trimming cost V 3 bases and J 6 bases, with 9 bases left between them. This CDR3 comprises 14 residues. In DNA, the CDR3 is TGTGCCAGCAGTGAGACCAGGGCTAATTCACCCCTCCACTTT. Protein sequence: CASSETRANSPLHF.

This clone has just one count. The gene calls are TRBV7-9 and TRBJ1-4; D is possibly TRBD1 (5 bases). Germline-derived CDR1 and CDR2 are SEHNR and FQNEAQ (reference sequence). The CDR3 extends over 16 amino acids. V shed 5 bases and J shed 3 bases, with 16 bases lying between them. The DNA for the CDR3 is TGTGCCAGCAGCCGTTTGGGGGGGATAGCTAATGAAAAACTGTTTTTT. Translated: CASSRLGGIANEKLFF.

The chain joins TRBV28 to TRBJ1-4, with unresolved D. CDR3 length: 13 amino acids. The germline V gene has CDR1 MDHEN and CDR2 SYDVKM. Trimming removed 3 bases from V and 2 bases from J, with 4 bases in between. CDR3 DNA: TGTGCCAGCAGTTTCTACACTAATGAAAAACTGTTTTTT. Amino acids: CASSFYTNEKLFF.

The genes are TRBV9 and TRBJ2-7; 9 bases agree with TRBD2. Germline V gene sequence: CDR1 SGDLS, CDR2 YYNGEE. V lost 4 bases and J lost 3; bases outside the gene matches: 8. The CDR3 loop spans 15 amino acids. The CDR3 reads CASSSWGAGGYEQYF. CDR3 nucleotide sequence: TGTGCCAGCAGCTCCTGGGGAGCGGGGGGCTACGAGCAGTACTTC.

The rearrangement joins TRBV29-1 to TRBJ2-7, with D perhaps matching TRBD1 (5 bases). Germline values: CDR1 SQVTM, CDR2 ANQGSEA. This CDR3 is built from 14 residues. The germline V and J ends were trimmed by 6 bases and 3 bases, with 18 bases remaining between them. CDR3: CSVYGHTTLYEQYV. In DNA form, the CDR3 reads TGCAGCGTCTACGGACACACAACCCTCTACGAGCAGTACGTC.

The rearrangement links TRBV28 to TRBJ2-7, with 13 nucleotides matching TRBD2. V lost 5 bases to trimming and J lost 2 bases; unmatched junction nucleotides: 3. In germline, CDR1 is MDHEN, CDR2 SYDVKM. This CDR3 spans 15 amino acids. The CDR3 sequence is CASSPTSGGAYEQYF. Written as DNA, the CDR3 is TGTGCCAGCAGTCCAACTAGCGGGGGGGCCTACGAGCAGTACTTC.

This rearrangement joins TRBV18 to TRBJ1-3; TRBD1 is a possible D gene (6 bases). Trimming shortened V by 0 bases and J by 3 bases, and 12 bases separated the two germline ends. Germline V lookup: CDR1 KGHSH, CDR2 LQKENI. This CDR3 spans 16 amino acids. The CDR3 sequence: CASSPPFTGSGNTIYF. CDR3 nucleotide sequence: TGTGCCAGCTCACCACCCTTCACAGGGAGTGGAAACACCATATATTTT.

This sequence joins TRBV30 and TRBJ1-1; D uncertain. The V gene lost 7 bases and the J gene lost 3 bases, with 12 bases spanning the gap. In germline, CDR1 is GTSNPN, CDR2 SVGIG (reference sequence). CDR3 length: 12 amino acids. The CDR3 coding sequence is TGTGCCTCAGCGAGAGGTTACACTGAAGCTTTCTTT. Residues: CASARGYTEAFF.

This clone was seen only once. This chain joins TRBV19 and TRBJ2-2, with 7 bases matching TRBD1. From germline, CDR1 is LNHDA and CDR2 SQIVND (reference sequence). V gave up 4 bases and J gave up 11 bases; unmatched junction bases: 7. This CDR3 region has 13 residues. CDR3 DNA: TGTGCCAGTAGTAAGACAGGGTTGAAAGAGCTGTTTTTT. This codes for CASSKTGLKELFF.

The chain couples TRBV2 to TRBJ2-3; possibly TRBD1 for D (5 bases). This CDR3 region has 12 residues. Between the trimmed V and J ends, which lost 6 bases and 3 bases, there was a span of 7 bases. The germline gives CDR1 SNHLY, CDR2 FYNNEI. In nucleotides, the CDR3 is TGTGCCAGCAGAGGGGATACAGATACGCAGTATTTT. Translation gives CASRGDTDTQYF. The whole variable domain, remainder taken from reference TRBV2 and TRBJ2-3, is EPEVTQTPSHQVTQMGQEVILRCVPISNHLYFYWYRQILGQKVEFLVSFYNNEISEKSEIFDDQFSVERPDGSNFTLKIRSTKLEDSAMYFCASRGDTDTQYFGPGTRLTVL.

This chain uses TRBV6-5 with TRBJ1-1, with D unclear. Germline loops: CDR1 MNHEY, CDR2 SVGAGI. Trimming took off 8 bases at V and 8 bases at J, with 9 bases between the two ends. The CDR3 contains 10 residues. The CDR3 DNA is TGTGCCAGCGGCACGGGAGAAGCTTTCTTT. Its translation is CASGTGEAFF.

The J gene is TRBJ1-1, the V gene TRBV29-1, with 9 bases identical to TRBD1. Losses at the gene ends were 7 bases for V and 4 bases for J; bases not matched to a gene: 10. Per the germline V gene, CDR1 is SQVTM and CDR2 is ANQGSEA. There are 14 residues in the CDR3. The CDR3 here is CSAAQQGARTEAFF. For the CDR3, the DNA is TGCAGCGCCGCTCAACAGGGGGCGCGCACTGAAGCTTTCTTT.

This clone was recorded many times. The chain is built from TRBV2 and TRBJ1-2, with D possibly TRBD1 on 6 matching bases. Trimming cost V 7 bases and J 3 bases, with 9 bases left between them. The CDR3 contains 12 residues. Per the germline V gene, CDR1 is SNHLY and CDR2 is FYNNEI. CDR3 in DNA: TGTGCCAGCAAAGAGGGGGACTATGGCTACACCTTC. The encoded protein is CASKEGDYGYTF. Filled out from reference TRBV2 and TRBJ1-2, the complete variable domain reads EPEVTQTPSHQVTQMGQEVILRCVPISNHLYFYWYRQILGQKVEFLVSFYNNEISEKSEIFDDQFSVERPDGSNFTLKIRSTKLEDSAMYFCASKEGDYGYTFGSGTRLTVV.

V is TRBV6-6 and J is TRBJ2-1; no definite D call. The CDR3 is 15 residues long. Trimming removed 2 bases at V and 0 bases at J, with 8 bases between. CDR1 is MNHNY, CDR2 SVGAGI, per germline (reference sequence). The CDR3 DNA reads TGTGCCAGCAGTTACGAGCGAAGCTCCTACAATGAGCAGTTCTTC. Protein sequence: CASSYERSSYNEQFF.

The CDR3 bases are TGTGCCAGCAGCCAAGATGGAGCGGAGAAGAGCTATGGCTACACCTTC. It codes for CASSQDGAEKSYGYTF. The chain links TRBV4-2 to TRBJ1-2, with D hard to call. Germline values: CDR1 LGHNA, CDR2 YNFKEQ. V was clipped by 0 bases and J by 4 bases, with 15 bases between them. The CDR3 is 16 amino acids.

This clone was observed a handful of times. The chain carries TRBV7-9 and TRBJ1-1; TRBD1 matches at 7 bases. CDR3 size: 15 residues. Germline CDR1 and CDR2: SEHNR and FQNEAQ (reference sequence). J gave up 2 bases and V 0 bases, and 3 bases lay outside the gene matches. The CDR3 DNA sequence: TGTGCCAGCAGCTTAGCGAAGGGGGCAAACACTGAAGCTTTCTTT. Translated, it gives CASSLAKGANTEAFF.

The rearrangement links TRBV7-9 to TRBJ2-7, with D possibly matching TRBD2 (5 bases). The CDR3 contains 14 residues. V lost 1 base to trimming and J lost 3 bases, with 10 bases between them. Germline CDR1 reads SEHNR; CDR2 reads FQNEAQ (reference sequence). The CDR3 sequence is CASSLVWTLYEQYV. As DNA, the CDR3 is TGTGCCAGCAGCTTAGTCTGGACTCTCTACGAGCAGTACGTC.

The gene calls are TRBV2 and TRBJ1-6; D unresolved. V lost 5 bases and J lost 10, with 18 bases in between. CDR1 SNHLY and CDR2 FYNNEI come from the germline V gene. CDR3 length equals 15 residues. The CDR3 region is CASSPTREVYSPLHF. The CDR3, as DNA: TGTGCCAGCAGTCCGACACGGGAGGTATACTCACCCCTCCACTTT.

A word on this clone: Compared with germline, one end of the junction differs, possibly owing to a read error. V usage is TRBV3-1 (or the pseudogene TRBV3-2) and J usage is TRBJ1-3; 7 bases align to TRBD1. Germline values: CDR1 LGHDT, CDR2 YNNKEL (reference sequence). The CDR3 covers 15 residues. Here the CDR3 DNA reads TGTGCTAGCAGCCAAACACAGGGGTCCCGAAACACCATATATTTT. Its translation is CASSQTQGSRNTIYF.

This clone has just one count. The CDR3 nucleotides are TGTGCCAGCAGCCCCCGGGCAGGGGGTTCCTACAATGAGCAGTTCTTC. Amino acid sequence: CASSPRAGGSYNEQFF. This chain links TRBV4-2 with TRBJ2-1, with TRBD1 matching 7 bases. Looked up from germline, CDR1 is LGHNA and CDR2 is YNFKEQ. This CDR3 has 16 amino acids. Unmatched junction bases numbered 7, after V lost 4 bases and J lost 1 base.